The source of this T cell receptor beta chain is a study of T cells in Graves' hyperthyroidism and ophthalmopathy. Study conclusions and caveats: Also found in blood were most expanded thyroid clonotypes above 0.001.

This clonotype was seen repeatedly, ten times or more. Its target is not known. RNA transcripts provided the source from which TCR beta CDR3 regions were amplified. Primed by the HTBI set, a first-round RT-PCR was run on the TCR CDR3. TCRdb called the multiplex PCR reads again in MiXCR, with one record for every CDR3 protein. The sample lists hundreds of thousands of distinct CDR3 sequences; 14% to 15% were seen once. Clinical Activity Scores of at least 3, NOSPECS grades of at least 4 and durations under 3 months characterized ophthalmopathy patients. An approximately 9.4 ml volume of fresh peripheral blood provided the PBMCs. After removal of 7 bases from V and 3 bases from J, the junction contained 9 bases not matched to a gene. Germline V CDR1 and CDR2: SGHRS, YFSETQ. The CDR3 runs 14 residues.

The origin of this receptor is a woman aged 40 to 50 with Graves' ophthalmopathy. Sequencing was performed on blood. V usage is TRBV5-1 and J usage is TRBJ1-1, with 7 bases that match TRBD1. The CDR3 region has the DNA TGCGCCAGCGCTTGGACAGGTGGAGACACTGAAGCTTTCTTT. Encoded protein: CASAWTGGDTEAFF.